This paragraph reports one T cell receptor (beta chain). Its antigen is unknown. The sample is drawn from a study of cytomegalovirus exposure and HLA in healthy donors. General study results and limits: A later analysis showed TCR association rates differing by HLA locus, peaking at DRB1 and lowest at HLA-C.

This PCR relied on a set of 60 Vbeta primers and 13 Jbeta primers. The method was immunoSEQ multiplex PCR; TCRdb's version includes in-frame clones alone and lacks a portion of them. Of tens of thousands of clones listed, approximately 72% were seen once; the top ten hold approximately 3.2%. CDR3 length equals 15 residues. Germline CDR1 and CDR2: SGDLS and YYNGEE. Trimming cost V 4 bases and J 2 bases; bases outside gene matches: 5. The sample taken for sequencing was PBMCs. The receptor was isolated from a woman in her thirties in good health and CMV-seronegative. The chain employs TRBV9 and TRBJ2-7; 11 nucleotides align to TRBD1. The CDR3 nucleotides read TGTGCCAGCAGCTCCCAGGACAGGGGGCCCTACGAGCAGTACTTC. It specifies CASSSQDRGPYEQYF.